What follows are 20 T cell receptor beta chains derived from one specimen sequenced in a study of T cell responses to AZD1222 COVID-19 vaccine. Sequencing was performed with immunoSEQ multiplex PCR; in TCRdb, only in-frame clones are kept and a portion is missing. The data contain over 130,000 clones, about 92% of them singletons. Material: peripheral blood, obtained 28 days after the second AZD1222 dose. The receptors were gathered from an adult who received the AZD1222 COVID-19 vaccine.

This chain uses TRBV9 with TRBJ2-5, with TRBD1 as a possible D gene (6 bases). Trimming removed 0 bases from V and 3 bases from J, with 12 bases in between. The CDR3 covers 15 residues. Germline V lookup: CDR1 SGDLS, CDR2 YYNGEE. Here the CDR3 reads CASSVEGVREETQYF. The CDR3 nucleotides read TGTGCCAGCAGCGTAGAGGGGGTGCGGGAAGAGACCCAGTACTTC. The full variable domain, its missing parts supplied by reference TRBV9 and TRBJ2-5, is DSGVTQTPKHLITATGQRVTLRCSPRSGDLSVYWYQQSLDQGLQFLIQYYNGEERAKGNILERFSAQQFPDLHSELNLSSLELGDSALYFCASSVEGVREETQYFGPGTRLLVL.

The chain employs TRBV28 and TRBJ2-3; D remains ambiguous. Germline V gene data show CDR1 as MDHEN and CDR2 as SYDVKM. The CDR3 is made up of 16 amino acids. V dropped 4 bases and J dropped 0 bases, with 14 bases sitting between them. In nucleotides, the CDR3 is TGTGCCAGCAGTTCTCCGACGGGTACTAGCACAGATACGCAGTATTTT. The encoded protein is CASSSPTGTSTDTQYF.

The gene calls are TRBV2 and TRBJ2-2; 9 bases map to TRBD1. Germline V CDR1 and CDR2: SNHLY, FYNNEI. The trim removed 5 bases at V and 1 base at J, leaving 5 bases unmatched. CDR3 size: 16 residues. For the CDR3, the DNA is TGTGCCAGCAGTTTACAGGGGGCCGGGAACACCGGGGAGCTGTTTTTT. Amino acid sequence: CASSLQGAGNTGELFF.

V usage is TRBV9 and J usage is TRBJ1-3; 7 positions agree with TRBD1. The V gene end was trimmed by 4 bases and the J gene end by 4 bases; junction bases not matched to a gene: 5. There are 14 residues in the CDR3. The V gene's germline CDR1 is SGDLS and CDR2 YYNGEE. Here the CDR3 reads CASSTAGGGNTIYF. In DNA form, the CDR3 reads TGTGCCAGCAGCACCGCAGGGGGGGGAAACACCATATATTTT.

This chain links TRBV18 with TRBJ2-2; D assignment may be TRBD1 or TRBD2 (5 bases each). V shed 5 bases and J shed 2 bases, with 12 bases lying between them. Per germline, CDR1 KGHSH and CDR2 LQKENI. The CDR3 spans 15 residues. CDR3 nucleotide sequence: TGTGCCAGCTCATTTGGGACCGCTAACACCGGGGAGCTGTTTTTT. Protein: CASSFGTANTGELFF. Variable domain in full (rest from reference TRBV18 and TRBJ2-2): NAGVMQNPRHLVRRRGQEARLRCSPMKGHSHVYWYRQLPEEGLKFMVYLQKENIIDESGMPKERFSAEFPKEGPSILRIQQVVRGDSAAYFCASSFGTANTGELFFGEGSRLTVL.

This clone has only one observation. This chain uses TRBV14 with TRBJ2-7, with 7 bases aligning to TRBD2. CDR3 length: 18 residues. The ends lost 0 bases at V and 1 base at J; junction bases unmatched: 12. CDR1 is SGHDN and CDR2 is FVKESK in the germline V gene. CDR3 amino acids: CASSQEVAGLLDSYEQYF. The CDR3, as DNA: TGTGCCAGCAGCCAAGAAGTAGCGGGCTTACTCGATTCCTACGAGCAGTACTTC.

This clone was found a few times. This chain uses TRBV10-2 with TRBJ1-1; the D is unclear. Trimming left V 4 bases short and J 5 bases short, with 11 bases between. This CDR3 region has 13 residues. Germline lookup yields CDR1 WSHSY and CDR2 SAAADI. The CDR3 sequence is CASSGVKGTEAFF. CDR3 DNA sequence: TGCGCCAGCAGTGGGGTAAAAGGGACTGAAGCTTTCTTT.

V and J are TRBV5-4 and TRBJ2-7, with 13 bases identical to TRBD2. V lost 0 bases and J lost 0; bases outside the gene matches: 9. This CDR3 spans 19 amino acids. Germline V gene sequence: CDR1 SGHNT, CDR2 YYREEE (reference sequence). In DNA, the CDR3 is TGTGCCAGCAGCTTGGATACTAGCGGGAGGGCACGGAGCTCCTACGAGCAGTACTTC. This gives the protein CASSLDTSGRARSSYEQYF.

This clone appeared a single time. This chain links TRBV9 with TRBJ1-1; D might be TRBD1 (5 bases). This CDR3 is 14 amino acids long. Between the trimmed V and J ends, which lost 0 bases and 4 bases, there was a span of 10 bases. The germline V gene encodes CDR1 SGDLS and CDR2 YYNGEE. CDR3 DNA sequence: TGTGCCAGCAGCGTAGCGGGGGAGGGCACTGAAGCTTTCTTT. Translated: CASSVAGEGTEAFF.

This clone was detected once. V usage is TRBV5-1 and J usage is TRBJ2-7; 8 bases map to TRBD2. Germline V lookup: CDR1 SGHRS, CDR2 YFSETQ. The CDR3 spans 14 residues. The J segment lost 2 bases and the V segment lost 1 base, leaving 2 bases of the junction unmatched. CDR3 nucleotides: TGCGCCAGCAGCTTGACCGGGAGGGCCTACGAGCAGTACTTC. This gives the protein CASSLTGRAYEQYF.

V usage is TRBV13 and J usage is TRBJ2-1; D assignment may be TRBD1 or TRBD2 (6 bases each). Germline V lookup: CDR1 PRHDT, CDR2 FYEKMQ (reference sequence). V shed 3 bases and J shed 8 bases, with 11 bases lying between them. This CDR3 is built from 13 residues. In DNA form, the CDR3 reads TGTGCCAGCAGCTTTAGGGGGGTCGATGAGCAGTTCTTC. Protein: CASSFRGVDEQFF.

The chain has TRBV19 and TRBJ1-2; TRBD1 aligns across 8 bases. Trimming removed 6 bases from V and 3 bases from J; junction bases left unmatched: 6. The CDR3 is made up of 14 amino acids. In germline, CDR1 is LNHDA, CDR2 SQIVND (reference sequence). CDR3 in amino acids: CASRKQGADYGYTF. In nucleotides, the CDR3 is TGTGCCAGTAGGAAGCAGGGGGCGGACTATGGCTACACCTTC.

The chain has TRBV18 and TRBJ2-3; D possibly corresponds to TRBD1 (5 bases). This CDR3 spans 17 amino acids. V was cut by 1 base and J by 8 bases, with 22 bases left in between. Per the germline V gene, CDR1 is KGHSH and CDR2 is LQKENI. DNA of the CDR3: TGTGCCAGCTCACCACGAGACAGCGATCAGAATTTTGGTACGCAGTATTTT. Residues: CASSPRDSDQNFGTQYF. Looking up the rest from reference TRBV18 and TRBJ2-3 gives the full variable domain: NAGVMQNPRHLVRRRGQEARLRCSPMKGHSHVYWYRQLPEEGLKFMVYLQKENIIDESGMPKERFSAEFPKEGPSILRIQQVVRGDSAAYFCASSPRDSDQNFGTQYFGPGTRLTVL.

The chain links TRBV12-5 to TRBJ2-1; perhaps TRBD2 as D (6 bases). The CDR3 has 17 residues. The germline V gene encodes CDR1 LGHNT and CDR2 FRNRAP. Trimming cost V 1 base and J 4 bases, with 17 bases left between them. CDR3 DNA sequence: TGTGCTAGTGGTTTGGGCCGGGACTTCCTCGCGTACAATGAGCAGTTCTTC. Its translation: CASGLGRDFLAYNEQFF.

This chain uses TRBV6-2 or TRBV6-3 with TRBJ2-7; D uncertain. CDR1 and CDR2 from the germline V gene are MNHEY and SVGEGT. V was clipped by 2 bases and J by 3 bases, with 5 bases between them. This CDR3 is 12 amino acids long. CDR3 sequence reads: CASSYGNYEQYF. CDR3 coding DNA: TGTGCCAGCAGTTACGGTAACTACGAGCAGTACTTC.

This clone appeared once. The CDR3 DNA follows: TGTGCCAGCAGTGTTCGTCCCCCAGATACGCAGTATTTT. Its translation: CASSVRPPDTQYF. The rearrangement links TRBV2 to TRBJ2-3; D is undetermined. V gave up 4 bases and J gave up 4 bases, with 9 bases separating them. Germline V gene lookup returns CDR1 SNHLY and CDR2 FYNNEI. The CDR3 loop spans 13 amino acids.

As DNA, the CDR3 is TGCGCCAGCAGTGTGGGAGACTCCTACGAGCAGTACTTC. Amino acids: CASSVGDSYEQYF. J is TRBJ2-7 and V is TRBV10-1, with a possible D match to TRBD2 (5 bases). Trimming took 4 bases from V and 0 from J, leaving 7 bases between them. The germline V gene encodes CDR1 WNHNN and CDR2 SYGVQD (reference sequence). The CDR3 totals 13 residues.

The V gene is TRBV11-3, the J gene TRBJ2-7; D uncertain. Germline V gene lookup returns CDR1 SGHNT and CDR2 YENEEA. The CDR3 has 15 residues. V was pared by 1 base and J by 3 bases, with 13 bases between. The CDR3 region has the DNA TGTGCCAGCAGCTTAGTGGCCAACTTGGGCTACGAGCAGTACTTC. This encodes CASSLVANLGYEQYF.

The genes are TRBV5-1 and TRBJ2-7; 11 bases are a match to TRBD2. Germline V gene lookup returns CDR1 SGHRS and CDR2 YFSETQ. Trimming cost V 8 bases and J 3 bases; bases outside gene matches: 4. The length of the CDR3 is 13 residues. The CDR3 region has the DNA TGCGCCAGTTCCGGGACTAGCGGCTACGAGCAGTACTTC. This codes for CASSGTSGYEQYF.

The rearrangement joins TRBV18 to TRBJ2-3; D may be TRBD2 (5 bases). The germline V gene has CDR1 KGHSH and CDR2 LQKENI. Trimming left V 3 bases short and J 2 bases short, with 9 bases between. The CDR3 sequence is 14 residues long. The CDR3 reads CASSPRTPTDTQYF. In DNA, the CDR3 is TGTGCCAGCTCACCCCGGACTCCCACAGATACGCAGTATTTT.